This T cell receptor (beta chain) stems from a study of blood T cell repertoires in COVID-19. Generated by immunoSEQ multiplex PCR, the TCRdb table keeps only in-frame clones and is missing some. The table includes over 200,000 clones, about 89% detected once. The CDR3 has 18 residues. CDR1 is LNHDA, CDR2 SQIVND, per germline (reference sequence). With V trimmed by 5 bases and J by 4 bases, 15 bases remained unmatched. This sequence was found in a man aged 40-49 years who had recovered from COVID-19. Sequenced material: PBMCs or T cells enriched from blood (not recorded which). The V gene is TRBV19, the J gene TRBJ2-7; TRBD1 aligns across 12 bases. The CDR3 sequence: CASSGFGTGGVVGYEQYF. In DNA form, the CDR3 reads TGTGCCAGTAGTGGGTTCGGGACAGGGGGCGTTGTGGGTTACGAGCAGTACTTC.